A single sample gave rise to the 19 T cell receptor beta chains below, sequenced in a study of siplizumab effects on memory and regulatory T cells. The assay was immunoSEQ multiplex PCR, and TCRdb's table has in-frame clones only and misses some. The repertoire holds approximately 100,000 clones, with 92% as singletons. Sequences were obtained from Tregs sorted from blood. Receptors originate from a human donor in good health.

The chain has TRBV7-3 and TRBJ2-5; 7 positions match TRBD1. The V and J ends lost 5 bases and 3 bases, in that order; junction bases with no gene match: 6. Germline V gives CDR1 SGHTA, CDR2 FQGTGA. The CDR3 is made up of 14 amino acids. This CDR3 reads CASSKTGTKETQYF. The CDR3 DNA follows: TGTGCCAGCAGCAAGACAGGGACCAAAGAGACCCAGTACTTC.

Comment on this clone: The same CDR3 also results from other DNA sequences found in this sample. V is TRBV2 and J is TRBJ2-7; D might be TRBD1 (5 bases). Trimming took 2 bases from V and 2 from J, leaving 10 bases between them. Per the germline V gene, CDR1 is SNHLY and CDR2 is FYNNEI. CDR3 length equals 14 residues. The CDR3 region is CASSEQGVTYEQYF. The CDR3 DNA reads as TGTGCCAGCAGTGAACAGGGTGTGACCTACGAGCAGTACTTC.

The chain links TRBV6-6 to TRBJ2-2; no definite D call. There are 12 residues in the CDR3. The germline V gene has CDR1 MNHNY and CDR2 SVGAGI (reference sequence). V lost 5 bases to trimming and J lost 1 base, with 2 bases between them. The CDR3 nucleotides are TGTGCCAGCAGTCGGAACACCGGGGAGCTGTTTTTT. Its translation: CASSRNTGELFF.

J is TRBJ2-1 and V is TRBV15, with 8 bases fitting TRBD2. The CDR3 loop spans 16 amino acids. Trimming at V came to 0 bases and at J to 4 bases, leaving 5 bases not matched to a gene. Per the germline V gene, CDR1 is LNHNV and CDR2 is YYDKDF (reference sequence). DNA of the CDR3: TGTGCCACCAGCAGAGAGGGACTAGGGAAATACAATGAGCAGTTCTTC. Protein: CATSREGLGKYNEQFF.

The DNA of the CDR3 is TGTGCCATCAGCTCCGGGCTTTCCTACGAGCAGTACTTC. It is translated as CAISSGLSYEQYF. V gene TRBV10-3 combines with J gene TRBJ2-7; no firm D call. Trimming removed 6 bases at V and 1 base at J, with 10 bases between. CDR3 size: 13 residues. Germline V gene lookup returns CDR1 ENHRY and CDR2 SYGVKD.

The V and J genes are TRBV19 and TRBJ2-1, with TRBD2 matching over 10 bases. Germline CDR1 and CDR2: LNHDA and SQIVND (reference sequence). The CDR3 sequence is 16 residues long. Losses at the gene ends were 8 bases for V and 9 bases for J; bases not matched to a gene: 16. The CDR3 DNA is TGTGCCAGTTGGGACTCGGCCAATATAGCGGGAGGTGAGCAGTTCTTC. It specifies CASWDSANIAGGEQFF. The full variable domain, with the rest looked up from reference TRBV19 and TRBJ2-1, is DGGITQSPKYLFRKEGQNVTLSCEQNLNHDAMYWYRQDPGQGLRLIYYSQIVNDFQKGDIAEGYSVSREKKESFPLTVTSAQKNPTAFYLCASWDSANIAGGEQFFGPGTRLTVL.

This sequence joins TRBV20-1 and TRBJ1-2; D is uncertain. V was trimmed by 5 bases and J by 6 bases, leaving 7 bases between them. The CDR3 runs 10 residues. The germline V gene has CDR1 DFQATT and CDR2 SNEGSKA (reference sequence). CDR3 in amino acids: CSAVGHGYTF. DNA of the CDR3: TGCAGTGCTGTCGGACATGGCTACACCTTC.

The CDR3 here is CSVGPANYGYTF. CDR3 sequence (DNA): TGCAGCGTTGGACCGGCTAACTATGGCTACACCTTC. The rearrangement joins TRBV29-1 to TRBJ1-2; no reliable D call. Per the germline V gene, CDR1 is SQVTM and CDR2 is ANQGSEA. Trimming took 4 bases from V and 0 from J, leaving 6 bases between them. The CDR3 sequence is 12 residues long.

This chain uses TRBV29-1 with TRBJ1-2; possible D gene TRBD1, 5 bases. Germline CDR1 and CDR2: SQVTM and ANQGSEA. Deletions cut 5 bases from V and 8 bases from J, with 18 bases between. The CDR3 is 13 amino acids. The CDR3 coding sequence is TGCAGCGTTAGCGGACATCCAGGCGGGGGCTACACCTTC. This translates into CSVSGHPGGGYTF.

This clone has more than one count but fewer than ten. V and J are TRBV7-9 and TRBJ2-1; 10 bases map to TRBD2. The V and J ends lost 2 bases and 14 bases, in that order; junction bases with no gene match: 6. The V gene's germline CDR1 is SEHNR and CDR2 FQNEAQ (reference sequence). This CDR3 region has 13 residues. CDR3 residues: CASSLRAGGGKFF. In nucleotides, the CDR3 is TGTGCCAGCAGCTTACGAGCGGGAGGGGGCAAGTTCTTC. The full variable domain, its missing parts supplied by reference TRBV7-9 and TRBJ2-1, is DTGVSQNPRHKITKRGQNVTFRCDPISEHNRLYWYRQTLGQGPEFLTYFQNEAQLEKSRLLSDRFSAERPKGSFSTLEIQRTEQGDSAMYLCASSLRAGGGKFFGPGTRLTVL.

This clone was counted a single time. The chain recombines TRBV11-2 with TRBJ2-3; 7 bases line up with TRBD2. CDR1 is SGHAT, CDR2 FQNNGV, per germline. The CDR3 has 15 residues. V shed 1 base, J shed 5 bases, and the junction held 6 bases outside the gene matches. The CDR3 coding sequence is TGTGCCAGCAGCTTAGCGGGAGGCCGTGGAGATACGCAGTATTTT. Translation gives CASSLAGGRGDTQYF.

DNA of the CDR3: TGTGCCAGCAGCGTAGGGAGTCCCGGGGAGCTGTTTTTT. As protein: CASSVGSPGELFF. The rearrangement links TRBV9 to TRBJ2-2, with unresolved D. CDR1 SGDLS and CDR2 YYNGEE come from the germline V gene. The V gene lost 0 bases and the J gene lost 6 bases, with 6 bases spanning the gap. The CDR3 extends over 13 amino acids.

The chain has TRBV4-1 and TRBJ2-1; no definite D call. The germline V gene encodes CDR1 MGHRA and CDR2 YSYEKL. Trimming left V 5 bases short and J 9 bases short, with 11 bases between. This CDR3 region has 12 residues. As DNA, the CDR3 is TGCGCCAGCAGCGCCCCGAAGGGTGAGCAGTTCTTC. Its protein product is CASSAPKGEQFF.

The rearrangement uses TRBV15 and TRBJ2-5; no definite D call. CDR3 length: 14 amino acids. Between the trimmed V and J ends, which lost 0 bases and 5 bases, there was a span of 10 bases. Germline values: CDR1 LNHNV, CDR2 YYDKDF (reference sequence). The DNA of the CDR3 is TGTGCCACCAGCAGAGATATAAGCTACGAGACCCAGTACTTC. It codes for CATSRDISYETQYF.

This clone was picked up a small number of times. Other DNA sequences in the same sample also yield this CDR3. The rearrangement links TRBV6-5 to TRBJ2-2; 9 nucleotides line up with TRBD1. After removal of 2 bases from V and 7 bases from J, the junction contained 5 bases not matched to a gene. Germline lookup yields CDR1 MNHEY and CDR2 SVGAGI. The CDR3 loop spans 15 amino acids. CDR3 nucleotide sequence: TGTGCCAGCAGTTACGACAGGGGGGTAGGCGGGGAGCTGTTTTTT. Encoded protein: CASSYDRGVGGELFF.

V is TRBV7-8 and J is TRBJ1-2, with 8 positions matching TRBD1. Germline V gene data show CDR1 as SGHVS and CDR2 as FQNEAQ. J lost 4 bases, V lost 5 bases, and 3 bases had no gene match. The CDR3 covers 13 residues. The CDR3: CASSRGQGYGYTF. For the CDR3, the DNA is TGTGCCAGCAGCCGCGGACAGGGCTATGGCTACACCTTC. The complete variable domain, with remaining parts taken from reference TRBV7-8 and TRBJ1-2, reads GAGVSQSPRYKVAKRGQDVALRCDPISGHVSLFWYQQALGQGPEFLTYFQNEAQLDKSGLPSDRFFAERPEGSVSTLKIQRTQQEDSAVYLCASSRGQGYGYTFGSGTRLTVV.

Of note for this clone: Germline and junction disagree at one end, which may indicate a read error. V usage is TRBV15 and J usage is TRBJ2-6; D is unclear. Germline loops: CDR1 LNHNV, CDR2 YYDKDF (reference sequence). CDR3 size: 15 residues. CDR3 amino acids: CATSTLERCDKVGPF. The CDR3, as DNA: TGTGCCACCAGCACGCTCGAAAGGTGTGACAAAGTCGGGCCTTTC.

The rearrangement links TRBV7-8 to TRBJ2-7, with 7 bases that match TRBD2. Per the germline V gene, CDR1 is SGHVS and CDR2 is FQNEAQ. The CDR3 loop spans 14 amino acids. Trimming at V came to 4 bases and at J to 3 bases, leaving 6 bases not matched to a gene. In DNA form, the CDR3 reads TGTGCCAGCAGCTCGTCGGGAGGCCGCTACGAGCAGTACTTC. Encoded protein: CASSSSGGRYEQYF.

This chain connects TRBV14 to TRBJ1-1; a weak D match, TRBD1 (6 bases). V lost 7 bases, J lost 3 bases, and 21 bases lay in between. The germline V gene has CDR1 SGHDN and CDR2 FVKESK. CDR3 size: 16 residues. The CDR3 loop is CASNSVLTGSHTEAFF. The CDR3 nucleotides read TGTGCCAGCAACTCTGTCCTGACAGGTAGTCACACTGAAGCTTTCTTT.